These 11 T cell receptor beta chains originate from one sample sequenced in a study of response to subunit inactivated influenza vaccine. TCRdb fed the RT-PCR reads into MiXCR, producing one record per CDR3 protein. This table has 300,000 to 350,000 distinct CDR3 sequences, less than 25% appearing once. The specimen was PBMCs from blood, collected less than 22 months after vaccination. The receptors were sampled from a man between 50 and 69 years old who received an inactivated influenza vaccine.

This clonotype was seen a few times. This chain links TRBV6-2 or TRBV6-3 with TRBJ1-1, with TRBD1 matching 9 bases. This CDR3 has 14 amino acids. J gave up 5 bases and V 2 bases, and 3 bases lay outside the gene matches. Germline V gene data show CDR1 as MNHEY and CDR2 as SVGEGT. CDR3 bases: TGTGCCAGCAGTTACGGACAGGGGTGGACTGAAGCTTTCTTT. Translated, it gives CASSYGQGWTEAFF.

The chain carries TRBV20-1 and TRBJ1-1; 7 bases map to TRBD1. CDR3 size: 16 residues. Germline V gene lookup returns CDR1 DFQATT and CDR2 SNEGSKA (reference sequence). Trimming at V came to 1 base and at J to 4 bases, leaving 12 bases not matched to a gene. The CDR3 DNA reads TGCAGTGCTAGAGGACATGGCAGGGGGTCCCTCACTGAAGCTTTCTTT. Its protein is CSARGHGRGSLTEAFF.

This clonotype was seen more than once but under ten times. V gene TRBV6-2 or TRBV6-3 combines with J gene TRBJ2-3; 11 nucleotides line up with TRBD1. The CDR3 covers 14 residues. Germline-derived CDR1 and CDR2 are MNHEY and SVGEGT. V shed 10 bases, J shed 4 bases, and the junction held 7 bases outside the gene matches. CDR3 nucleotide sequence: TGTGCCACCCGGGACAGGGGGAGACCAGATACGCAGTATTTT. Its protein is CATRDRGRPDTQYF.

V and J are TRBV11-1 and TRBJ1-6; 7 nucleotides line up with TRBD1. With 6 bases clipped from V and 10 bases from J, the junction kept 6 bases outside the gene matches. The CDR3 runs 13 residues. CDR1 is SGHAT and CDR2 is FQDESV in the germline V gene (reference sequence). The CDR3, as DNA: TGTGCCAGCAGTATTGGACAGGTCTCACCCCTCCACTTT. Its translation is CASSIGQVSPLHF.

This clonotype was observed a few times. The chain carries TRBV7-8 and TRBJ2-7; a possible D gene is TRBD1 (5 bases). This CDR3 has 15 residues. CDR1 and CDR2 (germline): SGHVS, FQNEAQ. With 1 base removed from V and 5 bases from J, the gap between germline ends came to 15 bases. The CDR3: CASSLVWQGSHEQYF. The CDR3 DNA reads as TGTGCCAGCAGCTTAGTTTGGCAGGGCAGCCACGAGCAGTACTTC.

The chain links TRBV25-1 to TRBJ1-6; D might be TRBD1 (6 bases). This CDR3 is 13 amino acids long. Deletions cut 4 bases from V and 7 bases from J, with 8 bases between. Germline values: CDR1 MGHDK, CDR2 SYGVNS. In DNA form, the CDR3 reads TGTGCCAGCAGTGGAACAGGGAATTCACCCCTCCACTTT. Translation: CASSGTGNSPLHF.

In this sample, this clonotype turned up a few times. The chain couples TRBV25-1 to TRBJ1-4, with D unclear. The germline V gene encodes CDR1 MGHDK and CDR2 SYGVNS. The CDR3 extends over 15 amino acids. V was clipped by 1 base and J by 7 bases, with 13 bases between them. Here the CDR3 DNA reads TGTGCCAGCAGTGAATTGAGGGTGGAAGGTGAAAAACTGTTTTTT. It is translated as CASSELRVEGEKLFF.

The CDR3 here is CASSAFSYEQYF. CDR3 sequence (DNA): TGTGCCAGCAGCGCTTTCTCCTACGAGCAGTACTTC. The V and J genes are TRBV5-6 and TRBJ2-7; no reliable D call. The CDR3 contains 12 residues. Germline lookup yields CDR1 SGHDT and CDR2 YYEEEE. The V gene lost 4 bases and the J gene lost 0 bases, with 5 bases spanning the gap.

This clonotype was counted between two and nine times. V usage is TRBV5-1 and J usage is TRBJ2-3; D ambiguous. Germline CDR1 SGHRS, CDR2 YFSETQ. V lost 5 bases, J lost 3 bases, and 13 bases lay in between. The CDR3 extends over 14 amino acids. This CDR3 reads CASRDPGRTDTQYF. CDR3 DNA: TGCGCCAGCAGGGACCCTGGAAGAACAGATACGCAGTATTTT.

The CDR3 here is CATSDFVGQGTGELFF. CDR3 DNA: TGTGCCACCAGTGATTTCGTGGGACAGGGCACCGGGGAGCTGTTTTTT. The chain has TRBV24-1 and TRBJ2-2; 9 nucleotides line up with TRBD1. The CDR3 runs to 16 residues. The junction had 3 bases not matched to a gene; V was cut back by 1 base and J by 4 bases. The V gene's germline CDR1 is KGHDR and CDR2 SFDVKD.

Concerning this clonotype: The CDR3 does not end in the conserved phenylalanine or tryptophan, so this is likely a read error. CDR3 in DNA: TGTGCCAGCAGTCCTAAATTCCCCGGCAATCAGCCCCAGCATTCT. It translates to CASSPKFPGNQPQHS. The chain couples TRBV27 to TRBJ1-5; no reliable D call. Germline V gene lookup returns CDR1 MNHEY and CDR2 SMNVEV (reference sequence). The germline V and J ends were trimmed by 5 bases and 2 bases, with 13 bases remaining between them. This CDR3 region has 15 residues.